One and the same sample provided the 18 T cell receptor beta chains below, sequenced in a study of blood T cell repertoires in COVID-19. Measured with immunoSEQ multiplex PCR; TCRdb has only the in-frame clones, and not every one. This table has 310,000 or so clones, around 91% appearing once. The sample comprised PBMCs or T cells enriched from blood (not recorded which). These TCRs come from a woman aged 18-35 years with acute COVID-19.

The chain couples TRBV18 to TRBJ1-5; no reliable D call. Deletions cut 5 bases from V and 5 bases from J, with 19 bases between. The V gene's germline CDR1 is KGHSH and CDR2 LQKENI. The CDR3 covers 16 residues. The CDR3 DNA is TGTGCCAGCTCAGGCGGGGTTGGGCAAGCAGATCAGCCCCAGCATTTT. Translated, it gives CASSGGVGQADQPQHF.

The rearrangement joins TRBV11-2 to TRBJ2-1; 9 nucleotides match TRBD1. The CDR3 consists of 15 residues. V was pared by 4 bases and J by 7 bases, with 8 bases of the junction left unmatched. CDR1 and CDR2 from the germline V gene are SGHAT and FQNNGV. The CDR3: CASSSTGTGSNEQFF. In DNA, the CDR3 is TGTGCCAGCAGCTCGACCGGGACAGGGAGTAATGAGCAGTTCTTC.

A single count supports this clone. The chain carries TRBV7-9 and TRBJ2-3, with a tentative D call TRBD2 (6 bases). The CDR3 totals 15 residues. Trimming stripped 5 bases from V and 2 bases from J, with 14 bases between. Germline loops: CDR1 SEHNR, CDR2 FQNEAQ (reference sequence). The CDR3 is CASSPWRGPTDTQYF. The CDR3 DNA follows: TGTGCCAGCAGCCCGTGGAGGGGCCCCACAGATACGCAGTATTTT.

This clone came up a few times. This CDR3 is CASSLDRGNIQYF. For the CDR3, the DNA is TGTGCCAGCAGTTTGGACAGGGGTAACATTCAGTACTTC. The V and J genes are TRBV6-4 and TRBJ2-4; 9 bases agree with TRBD1. The germline V gene encodes CDR1 MRHNA and CDR2 SNTAGT. This CDR3 region has 13 residues. The V and J ends lost 5 bases and 7 bases, in that order; junction bases with no gene match: 3.

The chain recombines TRBV3-1 (or the pseudogene TRBV3-2) with TRBJ2-1; 10 bases fit TRBD2. CDR3 length equals 16 residues. Germline CDR1 is LGHDT and CDR2 is YNNKEL (reference sequence). The V gene end was trimmed by 4 bases and the J gene end by 2 bases; junction bases not matched to a gene: 5. The chain's CDR3 is CASSPTAGGPYNEQFF. CDR3 nucleotides: TGTGCCAGCAGCCCTACAGCGGGAGGGCCCTACAATGAGCAGTTCTTC.

The V and J genes are TRBV6-5 and TRBJ2-2; weak D call: TRBD2 (6 bases). V was trimmed by 2 bases and J by 6 bases, leaving 10 bases between them. The CDR3 is 14 amino acids. The V gene's germline CDR1 is MNHEY and CDR2 SVGAGI. This CDR3 reads CASSYRGSSGELFF. The CDR3 coding sequence is TGTGCCAGCAGTTACCGGGGGAGTTCCGGGGAGCTGTTTTTT.

J is TRBJ2-2 and V is TRBV5-1; tentative D call: TRBD1 (5 bases). From germline, CDR1 is SGHRS and CDR2 YFSETQ. The V end was cut by 4 bases, the J end by 0 bases, with 13 bases between. CDR3 length: 16 residues. The CDR3, as DNA: TGCGCCAGCAGCCCCCGACAGTCTCCGAACACCGGGGAGCTGTTTTTT. Residues: CASSPRQSPNTGELFF.

The chain joins TRBV5-1 to TRBJ2-2; perhaps TRBD2 as D (6 bases). The CDR3 extends over 17 amino acids. The V and J ends lost 0 bases and 0 bases respectively, with 12 bases between them. Germline V gene sequence: CDR1 SGHRS, CDR2 YFSETQ. The CDR3 DNA reads as TGCGCCAGCAGCTTGGGTGACGGACTACCGAACACCGGGGAGCTGTTTTTT. Amino acids: CASSLGDGLPNTGELFF.

The V and J genes are TRBV5-5 and TRBJ2-7; 7 bases are a match to TRBD2. J lost 3 bases, V lost 5 bases, and 8 bases had no gene match. Germline V CDR1 and CDR2: SGHKS, YYEKEE (reference sequence). The CDR3 length is 14 residues. This CDR3 is CASSKGLGYYEQYF. The CDR3 DNA reads as TGTGCCAGCAGTAAAGGACTAGGCTACTACGAGCAGTACTTC.

CDR3 DNA: TGTGCCAGCAGCCAGAGGACAGACGGGAACACTGAAGCTTTCTTT. It codes for CASSQRTDGNTEAFF. The rearrangement joins TRBV14 to TRBJ1-1; maybe TRBD1 (6 bases). Germline CDR1 reads SGHDN; CDR2 reads FVKESK. Trimming took off 3 bases at V and 1 base at J, with 12 bases between the two ends. The CDR3 is 15 residues long.

This chain links TRBV5-5 with TRBJ2-1; TRBD2 matches at 10 bases. Germline V gene sequence: CDR1 SGHKS, CDR2 YYEKEE (reference sequence). The CDR3 runs to 17 residues. J lost 4 bases, V lost 2 bases, and 9 bases had no gene match. The CDR3 protein is CASSFPGTSEVYNEQFF. DNA of the CDR3: TGTGCCAGCAGCTTTCCCGGGACTAGCGAGGTATACAATGAGCAGTTCTTC.

As DNA, the CDR3 is TGTGCCATCAGTGAGAGGACTAGCGGGAGAGGGGGTGCCTATTCGGGTTACGATTACAATGAGCAGTTCTTC. Amino acid sequence: CAISERTSGRGGAYSGYDYNEQFF. The J gene is TRBJ2-1, the V gene TRBV10-3, with 13 nucleotides matching TRBD2. V lost 2 bases, J lost 4 bases, and 26 bases stayed unmatched. There are 24 residues in the CDR3. The V gene's germline CDR1 is ENHRY and CDR2 SYGVKD.

The V gene is TRBV3-1 (or the pseudogene TRBV3-2), the J gene TRBJ2-5; 9 bases are a match to TRBD1. V lost 10 bases to trimming and J lost 5 bases; unmatched junction nucleotides: 2. The CDR3 is 11 amino acids. Germline V lookup: CDR1 LGHDT, CDR2 YNNKEL (reference sequence). CDR3 loop: CAIGQGETQYF. The CDR3 DNA reads TGTGCCATAGGACAGGGGGAGACCCAGTACTTC.

CDR3 sequence reads: CASSLSTSSNTEAFF. In DNA, the CDR3 is TGTGCCAGCAGCCTGTCTACGTCGAGCAACACTGAAGCTTTCTTT. The rearrangement links TRBV4-2 to TRBJ1-1, with unresolved D. CDR1 and CDR2 from the germline V gene are LGHNA and YNFKEQ. The CDR3 contains 15 residues. V shed 4 bases and J shed 2 bases, with 14 bases lying between them.

A note on this clone: A read error may produce the germline difference seen at one junction end. The V call is TRBV11-2, the J call TRBJ1-2, with D maybe TRBD1 (6 bases). This CDR3 comprises 13 residues. The germline V gene has CDR1 SGHAT and CDR2 FQNNGV. This CDR3 is CASSLGTTGPPQF. CDR3 in DNA: TGTGCCAGCAGCTTAGGAACGACAGGCCCACCTCAGTTC.

The genes are TRBV7-9 and TRBJ2-3, with D possibly being TRBD2 (6 bases). CDR3 length equals 15 residues. Germline V CDR1 and CDR2: SEHNR, FQNEAQ (reference sequence). The ends were cut back, 5 bases at V and 3 bases at J, with 15 bases in the middle. CDR3 sequence: CASSRLGGGTDTQYF. CDR3 DNA sequence: TGTGCCAGCAGCCGTCTGGGGGGAGGAACAGATACGCAGTATTTT.

The CDR3, as DNA: TGTGCCAGCCGCGCAGGGGGCTTTGGCAATGAGCAGTTCTTC. This encodes CASRAGGFGNEQFF. The chain combines TRBV11-2 with TRBJ2-1; 8 bases fit TRBD1. The CDR3 consists of 14 residues. Germline V gives CDR1 SGHAT, CDR2 FQNNGV. Trimming at V came to 8 bases and at J to 6 bases, leaving 9 bases not matched to a gene.

This rearrangement joins TRBV10-3 to TRBJ1-1; 8 bases map to TRBD1. CDR1 is ENHRY and CDR2 is SYGVKD in the germline V gene. The CDR3 loop spans 16 amino acids. Trimming cost V 1 base and J 0 bases; bases outside gene matches: 4. The CDR3 here is CAISEWAGGMNTEAFF. DNA for the CDR3: TGTGCCATCAGTGAGTGGGCAGGGGGCATGAACACTGAAGCTTTCTTT.